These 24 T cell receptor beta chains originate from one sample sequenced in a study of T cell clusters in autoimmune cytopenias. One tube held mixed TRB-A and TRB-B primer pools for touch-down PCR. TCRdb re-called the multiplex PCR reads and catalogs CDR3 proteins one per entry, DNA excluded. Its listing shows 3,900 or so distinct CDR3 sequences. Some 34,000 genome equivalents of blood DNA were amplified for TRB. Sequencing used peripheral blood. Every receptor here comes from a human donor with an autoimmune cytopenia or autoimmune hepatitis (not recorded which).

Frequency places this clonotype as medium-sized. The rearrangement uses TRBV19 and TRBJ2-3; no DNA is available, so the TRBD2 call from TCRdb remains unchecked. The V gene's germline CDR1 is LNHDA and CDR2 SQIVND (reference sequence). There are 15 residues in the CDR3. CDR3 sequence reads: CASSIVRAGADTQYF.

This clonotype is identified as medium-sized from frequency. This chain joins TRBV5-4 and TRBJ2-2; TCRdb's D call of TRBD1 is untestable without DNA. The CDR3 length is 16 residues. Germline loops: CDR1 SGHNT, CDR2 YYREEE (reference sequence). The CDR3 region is CASSPVGTRNTGELFF.

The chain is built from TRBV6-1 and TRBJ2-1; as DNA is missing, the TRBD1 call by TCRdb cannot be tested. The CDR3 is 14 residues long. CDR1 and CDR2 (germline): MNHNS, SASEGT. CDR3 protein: CASTERLKKGEQFF.

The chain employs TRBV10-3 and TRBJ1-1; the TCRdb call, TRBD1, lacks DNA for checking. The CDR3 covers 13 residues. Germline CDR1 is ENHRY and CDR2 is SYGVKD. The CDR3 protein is CAINGQGNTEAFF.

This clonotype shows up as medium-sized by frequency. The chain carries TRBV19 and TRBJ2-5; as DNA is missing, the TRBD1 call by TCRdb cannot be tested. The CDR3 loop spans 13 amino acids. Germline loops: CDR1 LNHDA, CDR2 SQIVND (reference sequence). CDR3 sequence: CASSKQGPETQYF. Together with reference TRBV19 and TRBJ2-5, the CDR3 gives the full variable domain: DGGITQSPKYLFRKEGQNVTLSCEQNLNHDAMYWYRQDPGQGLRLIYYSQIVNDFQKGDIAEGYSVSREKKESFPLTVTSAQKNPTAFYLCASSKQGPETQYFGPGTRLLVL.

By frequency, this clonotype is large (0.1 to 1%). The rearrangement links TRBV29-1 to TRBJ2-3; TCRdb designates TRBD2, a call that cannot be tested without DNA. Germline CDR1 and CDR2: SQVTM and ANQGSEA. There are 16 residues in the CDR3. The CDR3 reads CSVEDRPSGRTDTQYF.

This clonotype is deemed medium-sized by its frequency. This CDR3 is CSAYRGGSNEKLFF. The chain joins TRBV29-1 to TRBJ1-4; TCRdb names TRBD1, which stays unverified in the absence of DNA. CDR1 and CDR2 from the germline V gene are SQVTM and ANQGSEA. The CDR3 extends over 14 amino acids.

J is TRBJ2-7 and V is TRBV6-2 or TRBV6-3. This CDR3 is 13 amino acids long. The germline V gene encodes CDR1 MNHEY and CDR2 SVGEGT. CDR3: CASSYSEHGEQYF.

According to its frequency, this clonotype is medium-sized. The CDR3 here is CASSIGTGGGRDGYTF. The V call is TRBV19, the J call TRBJ1-2; with no DNA, the TCRdb D assignment of TRBD1 cannot be verified. The CDR3 sequence is 16 residues long. Per the germline V gene, CDR1 is LNHDA and CDR2 is SQIVND (reference sequence).

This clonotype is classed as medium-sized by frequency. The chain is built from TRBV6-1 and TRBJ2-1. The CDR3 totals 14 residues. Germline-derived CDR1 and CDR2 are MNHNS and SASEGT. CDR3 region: CASSGGGSYNEQFF.

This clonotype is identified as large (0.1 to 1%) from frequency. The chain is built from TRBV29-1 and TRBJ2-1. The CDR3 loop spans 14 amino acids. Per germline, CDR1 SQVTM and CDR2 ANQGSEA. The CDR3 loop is CSVFRGSTYNEQFF.

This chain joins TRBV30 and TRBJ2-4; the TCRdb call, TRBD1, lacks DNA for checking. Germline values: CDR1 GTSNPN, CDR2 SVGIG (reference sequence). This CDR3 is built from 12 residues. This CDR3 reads CAWSAPAGSQYF.

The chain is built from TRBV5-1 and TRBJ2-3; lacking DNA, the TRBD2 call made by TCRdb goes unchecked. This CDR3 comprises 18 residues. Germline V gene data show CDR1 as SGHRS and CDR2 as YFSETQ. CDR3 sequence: CASSSMAGIAAGADTQYF. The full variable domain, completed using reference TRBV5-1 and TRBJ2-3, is KAGVTQTPRYLIKTRGQQVTLSCSPISGHRSVSWYQQTPGQGLQFLFEYFSETQRNKGNFPGRFSGRQFSNSRSEMNVSTLELGDSALYLCASSSMAGIAAGADTQYFGPGTRLTVL.

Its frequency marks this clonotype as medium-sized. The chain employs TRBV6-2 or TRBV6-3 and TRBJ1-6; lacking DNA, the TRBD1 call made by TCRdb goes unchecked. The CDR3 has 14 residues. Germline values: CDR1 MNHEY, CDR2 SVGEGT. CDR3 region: CASSPRGTGSPLHF.

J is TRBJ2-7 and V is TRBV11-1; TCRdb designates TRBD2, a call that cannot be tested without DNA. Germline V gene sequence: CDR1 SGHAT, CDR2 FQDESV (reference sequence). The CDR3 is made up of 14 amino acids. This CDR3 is CASTPGLGRYEQYF.

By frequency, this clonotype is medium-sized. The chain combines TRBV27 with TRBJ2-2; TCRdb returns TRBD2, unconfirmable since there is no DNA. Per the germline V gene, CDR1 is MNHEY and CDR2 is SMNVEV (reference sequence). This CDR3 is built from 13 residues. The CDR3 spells CASERQDTGELFF.

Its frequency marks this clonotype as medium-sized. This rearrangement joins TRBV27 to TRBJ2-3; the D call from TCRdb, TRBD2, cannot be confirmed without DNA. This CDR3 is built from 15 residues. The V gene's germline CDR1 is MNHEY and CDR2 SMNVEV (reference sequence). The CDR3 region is CASSFFGGGTDTQYF.

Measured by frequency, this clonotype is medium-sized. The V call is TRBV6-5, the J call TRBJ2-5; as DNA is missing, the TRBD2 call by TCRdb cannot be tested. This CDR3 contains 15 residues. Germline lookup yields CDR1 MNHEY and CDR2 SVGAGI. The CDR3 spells CASSGLAGGLETQYF.

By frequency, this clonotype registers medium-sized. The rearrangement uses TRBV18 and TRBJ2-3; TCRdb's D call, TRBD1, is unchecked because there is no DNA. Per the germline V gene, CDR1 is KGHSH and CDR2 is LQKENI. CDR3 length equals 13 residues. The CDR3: CASSPAPTDTQYF.

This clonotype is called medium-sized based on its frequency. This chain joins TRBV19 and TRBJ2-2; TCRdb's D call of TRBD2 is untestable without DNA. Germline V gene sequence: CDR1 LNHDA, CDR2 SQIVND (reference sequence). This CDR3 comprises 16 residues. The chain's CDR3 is CASRPWTSGNTGELFF.

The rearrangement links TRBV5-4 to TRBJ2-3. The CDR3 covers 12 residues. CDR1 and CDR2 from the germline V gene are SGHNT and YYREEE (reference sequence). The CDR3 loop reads CASSYNTDTQYF.

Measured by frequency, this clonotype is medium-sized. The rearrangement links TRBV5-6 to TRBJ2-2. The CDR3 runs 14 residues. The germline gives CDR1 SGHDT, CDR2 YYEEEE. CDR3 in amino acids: CASSLGSGVGELFF.

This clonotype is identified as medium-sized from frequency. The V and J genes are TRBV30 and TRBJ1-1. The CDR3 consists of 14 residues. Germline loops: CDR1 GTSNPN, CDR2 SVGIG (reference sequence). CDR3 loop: CAWSVGRSNTEAFF. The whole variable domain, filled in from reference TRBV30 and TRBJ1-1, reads SQTIHQWPATLVQPVGSPLSLECTVEGTSNPNLYWYRQAAGRGLQLLFYSVGIGQISSEVPQNLSASRPQDRQFILSSKKLLLSDSGFYLCAWSVGRSNTEAFFGQGTRLTVV.

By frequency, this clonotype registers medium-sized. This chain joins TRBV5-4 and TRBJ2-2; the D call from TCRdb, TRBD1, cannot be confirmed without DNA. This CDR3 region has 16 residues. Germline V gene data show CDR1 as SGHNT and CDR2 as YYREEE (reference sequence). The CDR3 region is CASSLAWRAGDGELFF. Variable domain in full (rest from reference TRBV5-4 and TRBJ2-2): ETGVTQSPTHLIKTRGQQVTLRCSSQSGHNTVSWYQQALGQGPQFIFQYYREEENGRGNFPPRFSGLQFPNYSSELNVNALELDDSALYLCASSLAWRAGDGELFFGEGSRLTVL.